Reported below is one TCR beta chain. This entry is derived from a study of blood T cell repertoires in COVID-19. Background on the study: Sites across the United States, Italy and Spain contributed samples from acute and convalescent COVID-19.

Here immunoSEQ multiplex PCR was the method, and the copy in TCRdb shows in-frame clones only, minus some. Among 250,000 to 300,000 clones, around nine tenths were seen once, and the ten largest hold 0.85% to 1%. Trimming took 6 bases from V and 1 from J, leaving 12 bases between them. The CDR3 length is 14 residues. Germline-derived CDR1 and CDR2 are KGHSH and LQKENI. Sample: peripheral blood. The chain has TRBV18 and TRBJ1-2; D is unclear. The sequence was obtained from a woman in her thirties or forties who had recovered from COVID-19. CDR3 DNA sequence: TGTGCCAGCTCGCCAGTCCCTCTTAACTATGGCTACACCTTC. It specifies CASSPVPLNYGYTF.